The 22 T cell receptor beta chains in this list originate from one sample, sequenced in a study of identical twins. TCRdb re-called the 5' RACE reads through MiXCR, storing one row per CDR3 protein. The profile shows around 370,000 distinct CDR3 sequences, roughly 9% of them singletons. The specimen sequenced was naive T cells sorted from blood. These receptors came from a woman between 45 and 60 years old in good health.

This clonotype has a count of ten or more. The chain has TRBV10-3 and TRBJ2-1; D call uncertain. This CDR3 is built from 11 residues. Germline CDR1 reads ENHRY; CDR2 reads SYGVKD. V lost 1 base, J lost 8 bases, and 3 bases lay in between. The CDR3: CAISEFDEQFF. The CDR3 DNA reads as TGTGCCATCAGTGAGTTCGATGAGCAGTTCTTC.

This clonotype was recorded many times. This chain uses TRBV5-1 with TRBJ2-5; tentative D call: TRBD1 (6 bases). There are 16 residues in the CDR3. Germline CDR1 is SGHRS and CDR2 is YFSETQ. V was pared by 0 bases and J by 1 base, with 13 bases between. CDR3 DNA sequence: TGCGCCAGCAGCTTGGAGGGGACACTTGTCCAAGAGACCCAGTACTTC. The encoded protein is CASSLEGTLVQETQYF.

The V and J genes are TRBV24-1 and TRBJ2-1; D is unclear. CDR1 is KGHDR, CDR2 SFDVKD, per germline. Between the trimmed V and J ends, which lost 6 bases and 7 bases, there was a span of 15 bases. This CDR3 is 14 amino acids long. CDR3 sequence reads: CATSIGPPGNEQFF. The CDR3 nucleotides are TGTGCCACCAGTATAGGACCCCCCGGTAATGAGCAGTTCTTC.

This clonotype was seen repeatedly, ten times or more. CDR3 protein: CSVGQGGNEQFF. The CDR3 bases are TGCAGCGTGGGGCAGGGAGGGAATGAGCAGTTCTTC. The V call is TRBV29-1, the J call TRBJ2-1, with 7 bases that match TRBD2. Germline trimming cut 6 bases from V and 7 bases from J; bases unmatched to any gene: 6. The CDR3 is 12 amino acids. Germline lookup yields CDR1 SQVTM and CDR2 ANQGSEA.

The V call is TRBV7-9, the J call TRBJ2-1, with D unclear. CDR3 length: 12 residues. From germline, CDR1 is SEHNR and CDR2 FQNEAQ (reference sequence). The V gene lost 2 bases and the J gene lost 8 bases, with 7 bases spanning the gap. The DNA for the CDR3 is TGTGCCAGCAGCTTACTGGATGATGAGCAGTTCTTC. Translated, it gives CASSLLDDEQFF.

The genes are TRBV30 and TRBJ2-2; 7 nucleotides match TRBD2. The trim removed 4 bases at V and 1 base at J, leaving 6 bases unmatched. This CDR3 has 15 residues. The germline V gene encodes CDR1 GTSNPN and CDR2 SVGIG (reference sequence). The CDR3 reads CAWTRLAGNTGELFF. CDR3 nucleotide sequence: TGTGCCTGGACGAGATTAGCGGGGAACACCGGGGAGCTGTTTTTT.

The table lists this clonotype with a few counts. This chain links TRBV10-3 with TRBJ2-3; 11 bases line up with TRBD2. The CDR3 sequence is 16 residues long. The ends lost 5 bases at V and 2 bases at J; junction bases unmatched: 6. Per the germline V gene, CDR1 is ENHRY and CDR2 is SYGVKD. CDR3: CAISIKTSGVTDTQYF. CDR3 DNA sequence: TGTGCCATCAGTATAAAGACTAGCGGGGTCACAGATACGCAGTATTTT.

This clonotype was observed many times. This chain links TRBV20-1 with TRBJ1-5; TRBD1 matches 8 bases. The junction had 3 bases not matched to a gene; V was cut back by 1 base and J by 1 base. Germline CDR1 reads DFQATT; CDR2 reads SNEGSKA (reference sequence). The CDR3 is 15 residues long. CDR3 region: CSARGTGPSNQPQHF. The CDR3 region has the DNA TGCAGTGCTAGAGGGACAGGGCCGAGCAATCAGCCCCAGCATTTT.

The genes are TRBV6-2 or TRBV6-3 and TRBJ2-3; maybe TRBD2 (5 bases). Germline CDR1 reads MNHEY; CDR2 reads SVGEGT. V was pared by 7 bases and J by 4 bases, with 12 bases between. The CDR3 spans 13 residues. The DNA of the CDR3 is TGTGCCAGCAAGGCTAGCCGGGCAGATACGCAGTATTTT. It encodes CASKASRADTQYF.

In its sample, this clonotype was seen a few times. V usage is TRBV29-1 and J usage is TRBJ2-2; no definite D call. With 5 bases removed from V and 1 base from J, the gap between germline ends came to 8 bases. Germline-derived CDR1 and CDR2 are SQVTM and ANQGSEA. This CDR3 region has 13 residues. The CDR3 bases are TGCAGCGTTATACTGGTGAACACCGGGGAGCTGTTTTTT. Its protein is CSVILVNTGELFF.

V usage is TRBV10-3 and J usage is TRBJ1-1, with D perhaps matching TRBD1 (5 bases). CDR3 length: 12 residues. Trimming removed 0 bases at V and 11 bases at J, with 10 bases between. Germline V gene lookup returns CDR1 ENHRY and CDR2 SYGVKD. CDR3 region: CAISESGGEAFF. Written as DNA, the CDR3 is TGTGCCATCAGTGAGTCGGGAGGGGAGGCTTTCTTT.

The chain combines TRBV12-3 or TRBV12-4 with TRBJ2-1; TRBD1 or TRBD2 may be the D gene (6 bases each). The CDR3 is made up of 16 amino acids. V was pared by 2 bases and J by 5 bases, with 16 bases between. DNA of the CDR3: TGTGCCAGCAGTTTATTTGGGGGGAAGGGGGACAATGAGCAGTTCTTC. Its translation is CASSLFGGKGDNEQFF.

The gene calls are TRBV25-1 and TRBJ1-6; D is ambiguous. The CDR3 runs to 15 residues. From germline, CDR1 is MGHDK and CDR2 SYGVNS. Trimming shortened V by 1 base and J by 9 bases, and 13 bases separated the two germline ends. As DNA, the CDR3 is TGTGCCAGCAGTGAATGGGCAGGCTCCGCTTCACCCCTCCACTTT. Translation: CASSEWAGSASPLHF.

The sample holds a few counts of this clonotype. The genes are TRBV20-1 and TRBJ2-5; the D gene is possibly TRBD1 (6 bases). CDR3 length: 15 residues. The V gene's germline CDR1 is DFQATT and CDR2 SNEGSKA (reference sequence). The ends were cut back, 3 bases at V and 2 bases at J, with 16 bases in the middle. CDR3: CSASDRRVTQETQYF. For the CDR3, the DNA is TGCAGTGCTAGTGACAGGAGAGTCACACAAGAGACCCAGTACTTC.

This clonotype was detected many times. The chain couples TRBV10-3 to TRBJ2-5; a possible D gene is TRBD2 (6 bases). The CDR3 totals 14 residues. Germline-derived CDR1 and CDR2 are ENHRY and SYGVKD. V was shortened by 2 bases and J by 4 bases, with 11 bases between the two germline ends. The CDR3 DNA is TGTGCCATCAGTGAGCCGGGGACTGTAGAGACCCAGTACTTC. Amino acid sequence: CAISEPGTVETQYF.

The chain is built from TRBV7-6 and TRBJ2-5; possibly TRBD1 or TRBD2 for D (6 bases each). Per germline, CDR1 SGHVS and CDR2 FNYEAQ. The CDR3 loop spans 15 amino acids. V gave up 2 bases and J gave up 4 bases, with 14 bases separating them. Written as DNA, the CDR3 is TGTGCCAGCAGCTTATTGGTGGAGGGGGGAGAGACCCAGTACTTC. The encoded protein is CASSLLVEGGETQYF.

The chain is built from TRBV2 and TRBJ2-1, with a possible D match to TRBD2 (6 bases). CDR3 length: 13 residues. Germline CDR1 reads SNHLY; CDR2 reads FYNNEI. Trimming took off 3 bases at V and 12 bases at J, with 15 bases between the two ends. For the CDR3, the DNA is TGTGCCAGCAGTGATACAGACGGGAGTGCGCAGTTCTTC. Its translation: CASSDTDGSAQFF.

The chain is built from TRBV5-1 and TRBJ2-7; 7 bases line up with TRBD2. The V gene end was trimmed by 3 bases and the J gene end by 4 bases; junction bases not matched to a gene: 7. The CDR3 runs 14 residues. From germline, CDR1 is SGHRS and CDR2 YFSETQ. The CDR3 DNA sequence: TGCGCCAGCAGCTGTGGACTAGGAACTTACGAGCAGTACGTC. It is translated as CASSCGLGTYEQYV.

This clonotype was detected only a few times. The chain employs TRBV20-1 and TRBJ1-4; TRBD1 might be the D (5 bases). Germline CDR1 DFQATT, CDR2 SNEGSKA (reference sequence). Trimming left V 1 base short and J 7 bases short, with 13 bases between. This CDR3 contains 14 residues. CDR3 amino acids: CSARVAGSSEKLFF. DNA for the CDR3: TGCAGTGCTAGAGTCGCAGGGTCGTCTGAAAAACTGTTTTTT.

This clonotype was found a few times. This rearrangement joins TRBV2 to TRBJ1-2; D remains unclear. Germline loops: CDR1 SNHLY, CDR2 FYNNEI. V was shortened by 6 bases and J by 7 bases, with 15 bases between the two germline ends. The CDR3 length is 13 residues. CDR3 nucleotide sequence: TGTGCCAGCAGCGGGGTGACACGATCTGGCTACACCTTC. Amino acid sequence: CASSGVTRSGYTF.

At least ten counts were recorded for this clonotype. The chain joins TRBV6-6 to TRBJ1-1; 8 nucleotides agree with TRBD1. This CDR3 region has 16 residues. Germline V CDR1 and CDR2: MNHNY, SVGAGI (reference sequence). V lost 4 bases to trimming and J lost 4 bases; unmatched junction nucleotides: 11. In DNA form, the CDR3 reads TGTGCCAGCAGTTTTCAGAAAGGGACAGGTCGCACTGAAGCTTTCTTT. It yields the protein CASSFQKGTGRTEAFF.

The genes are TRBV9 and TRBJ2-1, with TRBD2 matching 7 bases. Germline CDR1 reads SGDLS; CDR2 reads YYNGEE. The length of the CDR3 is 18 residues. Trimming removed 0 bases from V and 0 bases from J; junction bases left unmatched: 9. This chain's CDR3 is CASSVGGGSSSSYNEQFF. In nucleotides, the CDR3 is TGTGCCAGCAGCGTAGGCGGCGGGAGCTCATCCTCCTACAATGAGCAGTTCTTC.